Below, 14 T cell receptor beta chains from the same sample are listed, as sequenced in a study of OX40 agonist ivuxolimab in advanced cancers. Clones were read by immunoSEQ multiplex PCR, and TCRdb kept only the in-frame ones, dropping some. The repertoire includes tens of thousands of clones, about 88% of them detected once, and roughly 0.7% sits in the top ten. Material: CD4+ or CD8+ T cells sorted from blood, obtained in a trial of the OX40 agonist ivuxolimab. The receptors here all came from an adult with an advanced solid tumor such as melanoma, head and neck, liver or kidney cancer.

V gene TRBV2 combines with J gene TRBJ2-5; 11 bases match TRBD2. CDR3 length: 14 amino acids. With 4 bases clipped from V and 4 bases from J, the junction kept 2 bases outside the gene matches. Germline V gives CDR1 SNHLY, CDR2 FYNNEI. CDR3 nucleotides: TGTGCCAGCAGTGGACTAGCGGGGAGAGAGACCCAGTACTTC. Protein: CASSGLAGRETQYF.

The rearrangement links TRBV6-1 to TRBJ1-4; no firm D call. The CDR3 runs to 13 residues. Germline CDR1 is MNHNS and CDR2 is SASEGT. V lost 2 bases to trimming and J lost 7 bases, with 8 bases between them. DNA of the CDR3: TGTGCCAGCAGTGAAAGTAGCGGTGAAAAACTGTTTTTT. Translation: CASSESSGEKLFF.

CDR3 in DNA: TGTGCCAGTAGTATCTCCGGACGGGTAGCCAAAAACATTCAGTACTTC. Its protein product is CASSISGRVAKNIQYF. The V gene is TRBV19, the J gene TRBJ2-4; D gene unclear. There are 16 residues in the CDR3. Trimming removed 3 bases from V and 0 bases from J, with 12 bases in between. Germline values: CDR1 LNHDA, CDR2 SQIVND (reference sequence).

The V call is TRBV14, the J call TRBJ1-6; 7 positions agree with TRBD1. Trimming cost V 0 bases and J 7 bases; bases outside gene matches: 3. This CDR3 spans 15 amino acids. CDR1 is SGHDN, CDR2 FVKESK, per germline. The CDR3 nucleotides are TGTGCCAGCAGCCAAGACGGCAGGGGGAATTCACCCCTCCACTTT. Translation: CASSQDGRGNSPLHF.

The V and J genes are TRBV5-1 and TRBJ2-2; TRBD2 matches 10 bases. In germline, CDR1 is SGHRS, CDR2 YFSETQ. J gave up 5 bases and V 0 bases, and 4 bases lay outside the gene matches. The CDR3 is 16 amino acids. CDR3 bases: TGCGCCAGCAGCTTGGCTTCTAGCGGGGGTACCGGGGAGCTGTTTTTT. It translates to CASSLASSGGTGELFF.

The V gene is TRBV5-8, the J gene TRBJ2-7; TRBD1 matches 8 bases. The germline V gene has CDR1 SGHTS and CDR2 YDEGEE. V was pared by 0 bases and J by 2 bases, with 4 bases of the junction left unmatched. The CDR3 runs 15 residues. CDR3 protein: CASSLAGTGAYEQYF. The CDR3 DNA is TGTGCCAGCAGCTTGGCAGGGACAGGCGCCTACGAGCAGTACTTC.

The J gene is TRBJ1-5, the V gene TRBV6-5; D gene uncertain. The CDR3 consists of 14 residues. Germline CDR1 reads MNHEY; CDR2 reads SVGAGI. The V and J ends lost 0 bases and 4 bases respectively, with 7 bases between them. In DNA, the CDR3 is TGTGCCAGCAGTTACTCAACCGCAAATCAGCCCCAGCATTTT. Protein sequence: CASSYSTANQPQHF.

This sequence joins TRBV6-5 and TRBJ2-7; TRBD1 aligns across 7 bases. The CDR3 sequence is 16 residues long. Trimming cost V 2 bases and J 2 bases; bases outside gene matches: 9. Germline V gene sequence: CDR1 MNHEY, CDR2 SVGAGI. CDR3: CASSYLGDSGTYEQYF. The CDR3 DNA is TGTGCCAGCAGTTACCTTGGGGACAGCGGCACCTACGAGCAGTACTTC.

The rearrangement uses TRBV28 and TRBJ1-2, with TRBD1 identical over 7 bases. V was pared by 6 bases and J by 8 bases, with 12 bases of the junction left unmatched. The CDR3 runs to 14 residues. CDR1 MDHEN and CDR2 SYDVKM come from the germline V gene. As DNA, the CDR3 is TGTGCCAGCAGAACACAGGGGAGGGCGAAGGGCTACACCTTC. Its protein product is CASRTQGRAKGYTF.

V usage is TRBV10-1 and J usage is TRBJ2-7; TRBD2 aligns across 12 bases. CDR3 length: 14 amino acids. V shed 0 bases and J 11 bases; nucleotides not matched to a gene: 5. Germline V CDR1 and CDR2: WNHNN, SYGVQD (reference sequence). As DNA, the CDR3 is TGCGCCAGCAGTGAGTCTGGGCTAGCGGGAGGGGAGTACTTC. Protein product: CASSESGLAGGEYF.

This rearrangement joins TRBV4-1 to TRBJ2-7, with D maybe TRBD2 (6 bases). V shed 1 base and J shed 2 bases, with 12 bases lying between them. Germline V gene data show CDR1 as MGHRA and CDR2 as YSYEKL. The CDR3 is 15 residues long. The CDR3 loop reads CASSQGRTMAYEQYF. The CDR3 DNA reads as TGCGCCAGCAGCCAAGGTCGGACTATGGCCTACGAGCAGTACTTC.

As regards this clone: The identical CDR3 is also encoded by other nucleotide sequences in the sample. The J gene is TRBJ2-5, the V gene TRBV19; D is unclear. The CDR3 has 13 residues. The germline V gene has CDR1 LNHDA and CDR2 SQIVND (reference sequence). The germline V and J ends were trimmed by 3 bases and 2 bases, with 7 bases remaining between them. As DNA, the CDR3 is TGTGCCAGTAGTATTGGTCGTCAAGAGACCCAGTACTTC. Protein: CASSIGRQETQYF.

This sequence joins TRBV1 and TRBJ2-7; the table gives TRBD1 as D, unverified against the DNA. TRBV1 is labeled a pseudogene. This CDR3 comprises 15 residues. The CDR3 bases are TGCACCAGCAGCCACCTCCACAGGGGGCAACACGAGCAGTACTTC. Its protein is CTSSHLHRGQHEQYF.

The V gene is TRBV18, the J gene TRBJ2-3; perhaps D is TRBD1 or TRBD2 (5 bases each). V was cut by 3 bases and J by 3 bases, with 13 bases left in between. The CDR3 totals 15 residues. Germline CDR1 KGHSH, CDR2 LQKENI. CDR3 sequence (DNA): TGTGCCAGCTCACCCACCGGGGCCTCTACAGATACGCAGTATTTT. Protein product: CASSPTGASTDTQYF.